These T cell receptor beta chains were read from a single sample in a study of human T cells and chemical hapten exposure. TCRdb fed the RACE reads into MiXCR, producing one record per CDR3 protein. The data show 50,000 or so distinct CDR3 sequences, about 10% seen once. Sequencing was performed on whole blood, taken in connection with sensitization to the hapten diphenylcyclopropenone (DPC). All receptors derive from a middle-aged woman with alopecia areata. Some clones in this sample may be carry-over from other donors' samples. Both conserved end residues are part of each CDR3.

TRBV29-1 CSVDTREESYNEQFF
TRBV18 CASSPRTEGANYGYTF
TRBV28 CASSPAGAGYEQYF
TRBV29-1 CSVAGTGGAETQYF
TRBV12-3/TRBV12-4 CASSFRLAGNEQFF
TRBV20-1 CSARVRGRLTGELFF
TRBV18 CASSLGKGNYNEQFF
TRBV5-1 CASSFGTGGMDEQYF
TRBV12-3/TRBV12-4 CASSLRTSGLNEQFF
TRBV2 CASNLGRSGELFF
TRBV7-8 CASSLQSGSGETQYF
TRBV12-3/TRBV12-4 CASSPGPNSPLHF
TRBV7-9 CASSLLHAETNYGYTF
TRBV29-1 CSVPGTGGLEANVLTF
TRBV5-1 CASSLAAFGDYGYTF
TRBV14 CASSQGSGARAAFF
TRBV7-9 CASSFATGNEQYF
TRBV6-1 CASSEALRGGRLFEQYF
TRBV5-4 CASSPGASHTIEQYF
TRBV4-3 CASSRTGSEQYF
TRBV6-1 CASGSYEQYF
TRBV10-3 CAIARLAGEDEQFF
TRBV5-5 CASSRLPTMTNEKLFF
TRBV6-4 CASSPSGTSGRRVPPGELFF
TRBV28 CASSPQKGGTEAFF
TRBV12-3/TRBV12-4 CASSPAGNQNTEAFF
TRBV11-2 CASSLGGDFQETQYF
TRBV9 CASSVAGQAYNEQFF
TRBV3-1 CASSKTAGAGNTIYF
TRBV18 CASSPRQKDTQYF
TRBV7-9 CASSLGTEGNTIYF
TRBV9 CASSVATGGYEQYF
TRBV10-2 CASSAQGNSPLHF
TRBV7-6 CASSSQDIFLNTEAFF
TRBV2 CASSGTGRSYGYTF
TRBV3-1 CATRRGNSPLHF
TRBV28 CASTIPGPNIQYF
TRBV7-9 CASSQDYLTGELFF
TRBV11-3 CASSYNRVAGELFF
TRBV6-2/TRBV6-3 CASAGIWGPYEQYF
TRBV7-9 CASSPGRGESGELFF
TRBV5-1 CASSSFSGGSSGANVLTF
TRBV28 CASSPGAYGYEQYF
TRBV6-5 CASSYQGGGLYEQYF
TRBV7-9 CASSLVARLLGQETQYF
TRBV18 CASSLDSGEQFF
TRBV3-1 CASSQGYREQYF
TRBV29-1 CSVGTKGGRETQYF